These T cell receptor beta chains were read from a single sample in a study of T cell repertoires in cytomegalovirus infection. MiXCR, run by TCRdb on the reads, gives a single entry per CDR3 protein. The sample includes 300,000 to 400,000 distinct CDR3 sequences, 15% to 20% seen only once; the top ten take approximately 10%. The sequenced sample was PBMCs. The receptors come from a human donor in good health (CMV status not recorded). Some clones in this sample may be carry-over from other donors' samples. Each CDR3 is given with its conserved first and last residue. The D gene is left open where the match is weak. Not all rows give a size; the values are once, few, many and, for expanded clones, a class.

d_gene	v_gene	j_gene	abundance	len	CDR3nt	CDR3aa
NA	TRBV7-2	TRBJ2-7	many	15	TGTGCCAGCAGCCTTCACAGGAGCGCGGCCTACGAGCAGTACTTC	CASSLHRSAAYEQYF
NA	TRBV7-2	TRBJ2-3	many	14	TGTGCCAGCAGCCCCGAGGACTTTCCCGGAACGCAGTATTTT	CASSPEDFPGTQYF
TRBD1	TRBV7-2	TRBJ2-3	many	16	TGTGCCAGCAGCTTAGTAGGGACAGGGAGCACAGATACGCAGTATTTT	CASSLVGTGSTDTQYF
NA	TRBV5-1	TRBJ2-3	many	15	TGCGCCAGCAGCTTTAGTCCAGGGGGCACAGATACGCAGTATTTT	CASSFSPGGTDTQYF
NA	TRBV7-2	TRBJ2-5	many	13	TGTGCCAGCAGCTCTAGGCTCGGGGAGACCCAGTACTTC	CASSSRLGETQYF
NA	TRBV15	TRBJ2-1	many	16	TGTGCCACCAGCAGAGACCGGGTGCGGGACTACAATGAGCAGTTCTTC	CATSRDRVRDYNEQFF
TRBD1	TRBV28	TRBJ1-1	NA	16	TGTGCCAGCAGTCTACGAACCTGGACAGGGCATACTGAAGCTTTCTTT	CASSLRTWTGHTEAFF
NA	TRBV4-1	TRBJ1-6	NA	15	TGCGCCAACAGCCCCCGGACAGTCTATAATTCACCCCTCCACTTT	CANSPRTVYNSPLHF
NA	TRBV7-2	TRBJ1-3	many	17	TGTGCCAGCAGCTTAGGGCTCGGACAGTTCTCTGGAAACACCATATATTTT	CASSLGLGQFSGNTIYF
TRBD2	TRBV12-3/TRBV12-4	TRBJ2-7	many	14	TGTGCCAGCAGTTTAGGCGGACTAGACTACGAGCAGTACTTC	CASSLGGLDYEQYF
NA	TRBV6-1	TRBJ1-1	many	17	TGTGCCAGCAGTCTGGCCCCCCACAGGGCCCGGAACACTGAAGCTTTCTTT	CASSLAPHRARNTEAFF
NA	TRBV6-1	TRBJ1-1	many	12	TGTGCCACCTACAGGGATAACACTGAAGCTTTCTTT	CATYRDNTEAFF
NA	TRBV6-6	TRBJ2-7	NA	14	TGTGCCAGCAGTTACTTGACACCCGGGAACGAGCAGTACTTC	CASSYLTPGNEQYF
TRBD1	TRBV19	TRBJ2-1	NA	15	TGTGCCAGTAGTATCGCCCGGGGGACAGGGAGTGTGGAGTTCTTC	CASSIARGTGSVEFF
NA	TRBV2	TRBJ1-5	NA	12	TGTGCCGGCCACGGGAGGGGTCAGCCCCAGCATTTT	CAGHGRGQPQHF
NA	TRBV6-1	TRBJ2-7	few	15	TGTGCCAGCAGTGATTACAGGGAAATACGCTACGAGCAGTACTTC	CASSDYREIRYEQYF
NA	TRBV7-2	TRBJ1-1	many	14	TGTGCCAGCAGCCACCCTGAGCTGAACACTGAAGCTTTCTTT	CASSHPELNTEAFF
TRBD1	TRBV28	TRBJ2-3	NA	16	TGTGCCAGCAGTCCGGACAGGGTGCGGTTTCAGGATACGCAGTATTTT	CASSPDRVRFQDTQYF
NA	TRBV30	TRBJ1-1	few	13	TGTGCCTGGAGTGTACAAGCAAACACTGAAGCTTTCTTT	CAWSVQANTEAFF
NA	TRBV12-3/TRBV12-4	TRBJ2-7	few	14	TGTGCCAGCAGTTCTGCCGGCGGCAGCTACGAGCAGTACTTC	CASSSAGGSYEQYF
TRBD1	TRBV15	TRBJ1-1	few	14	TGTGCCACCAGCGGGACCCCAGGGGGTATGCAAGCTTTCTTT	CATSGTPGGMQAFF
TRBD2	TRBV27	TRBJ2-7	NA	17	TGTGCCAGCAGTTTATCGCGGACTAGCGTCACCTACTACGAGCAGTACTTC	CASSLSRTSVTYYEQYF
TRBD1	TRBV12-3/TRBV12-4	TRBJ1-1	NA	13	TGTGCCAGCATCACAGGGGGTTACACTGAAGCTTTCTTT	CASITGGYTEAFF
NA	TRBV7-2	TRBJ2-3	many	14	TGTGCCAGCAGCCCTCGACAGGCCACAGATACGCAGTATTTT	CASSPRQATDTQYF
NA	TRBV7-2	TRBJ1-5	many	15	TGTGCCAGCAGCCCACGGGGATTGGGCAATCAGCCCCAGCATTTT	CASSPRGLGNQPQHF
TRBD2	TRBV20-1	TRBJ2-1	NA	13	TGCAGTGCTAGACCTAGCGGGGTTGATGAGCAGTTCTTC	CSARPSGVDEQFF
NA	TRBV11-2	TRBJ2-7	many	14	TGTGCCAGCAGCTTTCCGCGGAGCTCCTACGAGCAGTACTTC	CASSFPRSSYEQYF
NA	TRBV7-9	TRBJ2-3	many	16	TGTGCCAGCAGCTCTGACAGTCCCTATAGCACAGATACGCAGTATTTT	CASSSDSPYSTDTQYF
TRBD2	TRBV5-6	TRBJ2-1	few	19	TGTGCCAGCAGCTTGCCGCGTAGCGGGATAGGTGGGGCCTACAATGAGCAGTTCTTC	CASSLPRSGIGGAYNEQFF
NA	TRBV7-8	TRBJ1-1	many	15	TGTGCCAGCAGCCAAGGGGCGGCCATGAACACTGAAGCTTTCTTT	CASSQGAAMNTEAFF
NA	TRBV19	TRBJ2-6	NA	15	TGTGCCAGTAGTCCTGTGGGAGCTGGGGCCAACGTCCTGACTTTC	CASSPVGAGANVLTF
NA	TRBV20-1	TRBJ1-1	few	12	TGCAGTGCTAGACGCACTCAACGGGAAGCTTTCTTT	CSARRTQREAFF
TRBD1	TRBV4-1	TRBJ2-1	NA	14	TGCGCCAGCAGCCAAAGAACAGGGGACAATGAGCAGTTCTTC	CASSQRTGDNEQFF
NA	TRBV5-4	TRBJ2-1	few	16	TGTGCCAGCAGCTTGGGGGGGCTAGCGTACTACAATGAGCAGTTCTTC	CASSLGGLAYYNEQFF
NA	TRBV7-2	TRBJ1-6	many	15	TGTGCCAGCAGCTTAAATACAGGGATCAATTCACCCCTCCACTTT	CASSLNTGINSPLHF
NA	TRBV7-2	TRBJ2-4	NA	13	TGTGCCAGCAGCTTAGCCTGGGGTGGACGTCAGTACTTC	CASSLAWGGRQYF
NA	TRBV6-2/TRBV6-3	TRBJ2-5	few	14	TGTGCCAGCAGCCGCGGACAGTCACAAGAGACCCAGTACTTC	CASSRGQSQETQYF
NA	TRBV14	TRBJ1-1	few	16	TGTGCCAGCAGCCCTATGGACCCCCGGAGAAGTACTGAAGCTTTCTTT	CASSPMDPRRSTEAFF
NA	TRBV18	TRBJ1-5	NA	17	TGTGCCAGCTCACCTGCCAGGGGAGACGGTAGCAATCAGCCCCAGCATTTT	CASSPARGDGSNQPQHF
NA	TRBV7-8	TRBJ1-1	many	11	TGTGCCAGCAGCTTACTAGGTGAAGCTTTCTTT	CASSLLGEAFF
NA	TRBV5-4	TRBJ2-7	NA	13	TGTGCCAGCAGCTTGCGACTCTTGAACGAGCAGTACTTC	CASSLRLLNEQYF
NA	TRBV27	TRBJ1-6	few	15	TGTGCCAGCAGTTTCGTATTCCAGGGTAATTCACCCCTCCACTTT	CASSFVFQGNSPLHF
NA	TRBV11-3	TRBJ2-1	many	16	TGTGCCAGCAGCTCGGCCTATGGGGGCAAAGGGAATGAGCAGTTCTTC	CASSSAYGGKGNEQFF